Listed here are 16 T cell receptor beta chains from one sample, sequenced in a study of blood T cells in healthy people across ages. For the second PCR, which ran for roughly 6 to 12 cycles, a sample-barcoded 5' primer and a J-beta primer mix were used. TCRdb analysed the 5' RACE reads with MiXCR anew, one entry per CDR3 protein. This sample carries about 1,600,000 distinct CDR3 sequences, 42% of them seen once, and the ten largest clones take approximately 7.9%. Sequencing used blood. All receptors derive from a woman between 18 and 30 years old in good health.

The chain recombines TRBV6-1 with TRBJ2-2; perhaps TRBD1 as D (6 bases). Germline-derived CDR1 and CDR2 are MNHNS and SASEGT. The CDR3 is made up of 15 amino acids. The germline V and J ends were trimmed by 4 bases and 4 bases, with 13 bases remaining between them. Here the CDR3 DNA reads TGTGCCAGCAGTGTCAGGACAGAAGGCACCGGGGAGCTGTTTTTT. Translated: CASSVRTEGTGELFF.

The CDR3 DNA reads TGTGCCACCAGTGACTCGGGGGCCAATGAGCAGTTCTTC. Its protein is CATSDSGANEQFF. The gene calls are TRBV24-1 and TRBJ2-1, with D perhaps assigned TRBD1 or TRBD2 (6 bases each). Germline CDR1 KGHDR, CDR2 SFDVKD. CDR3 length equals 13 residues. Deletions cut 4 bases from V and 6 bases from J, with 9 bases between.

The CDR3: CASSSEGGLVYNEQFF. The DNA of the CDR3 is TGTGCCAGCAGCTCCGAGGGGGGACTAGTTTACAATGAGCAGTTCTTC. V usage is TRBV7-9 and J usage is TRBJ2-1; 8 nucleotides line up with TRBD2. CDR1 is SEHNR and CDR2 is FQNEAQ in the germline V gene (reference sequence). This CDR3 spans 16 amino acids. V lost 4 bases to trimming and J lost 4 bases; unmatched junction nucleotides: 9.

The genes are TRBV5-6 and TRBJ2-5, with D maybe TRBD1 (6 bases). The ends were cut back, 3 bases at V and 2 bases at J, with 14 bases in the middle. The CDR3 sequence is 15 residues long. From germline, CDR1 is SGHDT and CDR2 YYEEEE. The CDR3 loop is CASSSPGTLQETQYF. CDR3 in DNA: TGTGCCAGCAGCTCACCCGGGACACTACAAGAGACCCAGTACTTC.

This clonotype was picked up a small number of times. A junction end diverges from the germline sequence, so it may reflect a read error. The chain couples TRBV13 to TRBJ2-1; the match to TRBD2 covers 8 bases. The CDR3 totals 16 residues. Germline V gene lookup returns CDR1 PRHDT and CDR2 FYEKMQ (reference sequence). CDR3 in amino acids: CASSPTPGGGYNEQCF. CDR3 bases: TGTGCCAGCAGCCCAACTCCGGGGGGGGGTTACAATGAGCAGTGCTTC.

The gene calls are TRBV7-6 and TRBJ2-7, with 10 bases lining up with TRBD2. CDR1 and CDR2 from the germline V gene are SGHVS and FNYEAQ. The trim removed 1 base at V and 0 bases at J, leaving 6 bases unmatched. CDR3 length: 17 amino acids. Here the CDR3 DNA reads TGTGCCAGCAGCTTAGAGAGGACTAGCGGACCCTCCTACGAGCAGTACTTC. Protein sequence: CASSLERTSGPSYEQYF.

The chain employs TRBV28 and TRBJ2-3; the D is unclear. V was clipped by 3 bases and J by 6 bases, with 7 bases between them. The CDR3 is made up of 12 amino acids. Germline V gene sequence: CDR1 MDHEN, CDR2 SYDVKM. The CDR3 sequence: CASSFSWDTQYF. The CDR3 DNA reads as TGTGCCAGCAGTTTTAGCTGGGATACGCAGTATTTT.

This clonotype was seen a few times. CDR3 nucleotides: TGTGCCAGCAGGGCAAGAGGGGCGAACACTGAAGCTTTCTTT. Protein: CASRARGANTEAFF. This chain uses TRBV6-2 or TRBV6-3 with TRBJ1-1; perhaps TRBD1 as D (5 bases). Germline assignment: CDR1 MNHEY and CDR2 SVGEGT. V was cut by 6 bases and J by 1 base, with 12 bases left in between. There are 14 residues in the CDR3.

To note about this clonotype: The germline gene is not matched at one end of the junction; a read error may be the cause. The gene calls are TRBV6-1 and TRBJ1-2; the D is unclear. Germline lookup yields CDR1 MNHNS and CDR2 SASEGT. The CDR3 covers 15 residues. The CDR3 DNA is TGTACCAGCAGTGGTCCCGGGCTCCTAAACTATGGCTACACCTTC. Residues: CTSSGPGLLNYGYTF.

The chain couples TRBV5-1 to TRBJ2-3; D remains ambiguous. The CDR3 extends over 14 amino acids. The germline CDR1 and CDR2 sequences are SGHRS and YFSETQ. The germline V and J ends were trimmed by 1 base and 2 bases, with 8 bases remaining between them. CDR3 nucleotides: TGCGCCAGCAGCTTGTCGATGTCCACAGATACGCAGTATTTT. Protein sequence: CASSLSMSTDTQYF.

This clonotype was found a few times. V is TRBV7-9 and J is TRBJ1-3; 7 nucleotides match TRBD1. J was trimmed by 8 bases and V by 4 bases; bases with no gene match: 8. This CDR3 is built from 14 residues. The germline V gene encodes CDR1 SEHNR and CDR2 FQNEAQ (reference sequence). The CDR3: CASSSGTEAYTIYF. The CDR3 region has the DNA TGTGCCAGCAGCTCCGGGACAGAGGCATACACCATATATTTT. The whole variable domain, remainder taken from reference TRBV7-9 and TRBJ1-3, is DTGVSQNPRHKITKRGQNVTFRCDPISEHNRLYWYRQTLGQGPEFLTYFQNEAQLEKSRLLSDRFSAERPKGSFSTLEIQRTEQGDSAMYLCASSSGTEAYTIYFGEGSWLTVV.

This clonotype has only a few counts. The chain links TRBV20-1 to TRBJ2-5; D gene unclear. Germline V gene lookup returns CDR1 DFQATT and CDR2 SNEGSKA (reference sequence). This CDR3 is built from 12 residues. V was clipped by 6 bases and J by 5 bases, with 13 bases between them. DNA for the CDR3: TGCAGTGCCAAAGCCTTATTGGAGACCCAGTACTTC. Translated, it gives CSAKALLETQYF.

This clonotype was seen a handful of times. The chain recombines TRBV30 with TRBJ1-6; 8 nucleotides agree with TRBD1. The CDR3 sequence is 12 residues long. Trimming at V came to 5 bases and at J to 6 bases, leaving 0 bases not matched to a gene. Germline CDR1 and CDR2: GTSNPN and SVGIG (reference sequence). In DNA form, the CDR3 reads TGTGCCTGGGACAGGGGTAATTCACCCCTCCACTTT. Its protein is CAWDRGNSPLHF.

V is TRBV7-9 and J is TRBJ1-2; 10 positions agree with TRBD1. Germline trimming cut 5 bases from V and 6 bases from J; bases unmatched to any gene: 9. Germline lookup yields CDR1 SEHNR and CDR2 FQNEAQ (reference sequence). This CDR3 is 15 amino acids long. The CDR3 DNA sequence: TGTGCCAGCAGCGCCGGGACAGGGGTAATCCATGGCTACACCTTC. Residues: CASSAGTGVIHGYTF.

This chain joins TRBV7-6 and TRBJ2-1, with 10 bases lining up with TRBD2. Germline CDR1 and CDR2: SGHVS and FNYEAQ. This CDR3 is 15 amino acids long. J gave up 8 bases and V 5 bases, and 9 bases lay outside the gene matches. The CDR3 bases are TGTGCCAGCAGCCGCGCCAGCGGGAGGGTCCATGAGCAGTTCTTC. It translates to CASSRASGRVHEQFF. Full variable domain (missing parts from reference TRBV7-6 and TRBJ2-1): GAGVSQSPRYKVTKRGQDVALRCDPISGHVSLYWYRQALGQGPEFLTYFNYEAQQDKSGLPNDRFSAERPEGSISTLTIQRTEQRDSAMYRCASSRASGRVHEQFFGPGTRLTVL.

The chain recombines TRBV20-1 with TRBJ2-7; TRBD1 is a possible D gene (6 bases). The length of the CDR3 is 14 residues. The germline V gene encodes CDR1 DFQATT and CDR2 SNEGSKA (reference sequence). Trimming removed 2 bases from V and 3 bases from J, with 14 bases in between. The CDR3 DNA sequence: TGCAGTGCTAGACATAGGGGGAGAATCTACGAGCAGTACTTC. Protein: CSARHRGRIYEQYF.